This entry is about one T cell receptor (beta chain). Its antigen is not identified. TCRdb processed the reads anew with MiXCR; each CDR3 protein has one entry. The data hold some 500,000 distinct CDR3 sequences, with 30% to 40% observed a single time. The sample is drawn from a study of T cell repertoires in cytomegalovirus infection. V lost 5 bases and J lost 1, with 11 bases in between. The V gene's germline CDR1 is MNHEY and CDR2 SVGEGT. The CDR3 loop spans 14 amino acids. General study results and limits: Dominant in the ex vivo response were TCR beta clonotypes restricted by HLA-C and specific for CMV. Using cumulative public TCR beta family frequency, the authors identified those who carried CMV together with the relevant HLA.

The sequencing used cultured PBMCs, collected from culture after CMV antigen stimulation. This TCR was sampled from a human donor in good health (CMV status not recorded). Some clones in this sample may be carry-over from other donors' samples. V gene TRBV6-2 or TRBV6-3 combines with J gene TRBJ1-1; D unclear. For the CDR3, the DNA is TGTGCCAGCAGTGCGTGGTCGTGGAACACTGAAGCTTTCTTT. It specifies CASSAWSWNTEAFF.